The 6 T cell receptor beta chains given below trace back to one sample, sequenced in a study of blood T cell repertoires in COVID-19. Method: immunoSEQ multiplex PCR; TCRdb's copy keeps in-frame clones and lacks some. This table holds 250,000 to 300,000 clones, around 86% found once. Sequenced input: peripheral blood. The receptors derive from a man aged 50 to 60 with acute or convalescent COVID-19.

This chain connects TRBV7-9 to TRBJ2-2, with D maybe TRBD2 (5 bases). With 3 bases removed from V and 4 bases from J, the gap between germline ends came to 12 bases. Germline values: CDR1 SEHNR, CDR2 FQNEAQ (reference sequence). The CDR3 length is 15 residues. CDR3 nucleotides: TGTGCCAGCAGCTTGGTCGGGGTTGGCACCGGGGAGCTGTTTTTT. Protein: CASSLVGVGTGELFF. The complete variable domain, with remaining parts taken from reference TRBV7-9 and TRBJ2-2, reads DTGVSQNPRHKITKRGQNVTFRCDPISEHNRLYWYRQTLGQGPEFLTYFQNEAQLEKSRLLSDRFSAERPKGSFSTLEIQRTEQGDSAMYLCASSLVGVGTGELFFGEGSRLTVL.

In this sample, this clone turned up a few times. The chain recombines TRBV18 with TRBJ1-6; D remains unclear. Germline lookup yields CDR1 KGHSH and CDR2 LQKENI. V was shortened by 0 bases and J by 4 bases, with 7 bases between the two germline ends. The CDR3 is 15 amino acids. CDR3 sequence (DNA): TGTGCCAGCTCACCACCGCAGATTTATAATTCACCCCTCCACTTT. Its translation: CASSPPQIYNSPLHF.

The V and J genes are TRBV30 and TRBJ2-7; D perhaps matches TRBD1 (6 bases). The CDR3 covers 12 residues. CDR1 GTSNPN and CDR2 SVGIG come from the germline V gene (reference sequence). The ends were cut back, 5 bases at V and 5 bases at J, with 13 bases in the middle. DNA of the CDR3: TGTGCCTGGTCGTACAGGGTGAACGAGCAGTACTTC. This gives the protein CAWSYRVNEQYF.

The chain recombines TRBV12-5 with TRBJ2-1, with D perhaps matching TRBD2 (6 bases). Trimming removed 3 bases from V and 13 bases from J, with 13 bases in between. The germline V gene encodes CDR1 LGHNT and CDR2 FRNRAP. This CDR3 has 12 amino acids. The CDR3 loop is CASGFTGGSQFF. In DNA, the CDR3 is TGTGCTAGTGGTTTCACTGGGGGGTCACAGTTCTTC.

The genes are TRBV7-9 and TRBJ2-7, with D perhaps matching TRBD1 (7 bases). Looked up from germline, CDR1 is SEHNR and CDR2 is FQNEAQ (reference sequence). The CDR3 consists of 14 residues. The V end lost 5 bases, the J end lost 5 bases, and 16 bases lay between the germline ends. The CDR3 region has the DNA TGTGCCAGCAGCCCGGTCACAGGGGAGGACGAGCAGTACTTC. This encodes CASSPVTGEDEQYF.

This clone was recorded once. The genes are TRBV6-5 and TRBJ1-2, with 9 bases identical to TRBD1. This CDR3 comprises 15 residues. J lost 4 bases, V lost 8 bases, and 11 bases had no gene match. CDR1 is MNHEY and CDR2 is SVGAGI in the germline V gene. The CDR3: CASRSEGQGFYGYTF. The CDR3, as DNA: TGTGCCAGCCGCTCCGAGGGACAGGGCTTCTATGGCTACACCTTC.